This T cell receptor (beta chain) appears in the sequencing data of a study of cytomegalovirus exposure and HLA in healthy donors. Study outcomes and limitations: More clonal expansion characterized HLA-associated TCR beta chains than equally common others in a later analysis. In terms of immune exposure information, only CMV serostatus was available. Specific recognition of CMV antigens was confirmed in vitro for a few chains (all CMV-associated).

In the case of this clone: As yet, its antigen is unknown.

Germline CDR1 and CDR2: PRHDT and FYEKMQ (reference sequence). This CDR3 contains 15 residues. Trimming pared 0 bases from V and 5 bases from J, leaving 14 bases between. Primers: 60 Vbeta forward and 13 Jbeta reverse. The method was immunoSEQ multiplex PCR; TCRdb's version includes in-frame clones alone and lacks a portion of them. The table includes around 170,000 clones, approximately 81% detected once. The sample taken for sequencing was PBMCs. The sequence came from a man over 45 in good health and CMV-seronegative. The chain employs TRBV13 and TRBJ2-7; the D gene is possibly TRBD2 (6 bases). CDR3 nucleotide sequence: TGTGCCAGCAGCTTAGGCAGGAGGGGATCTGACGAGCAGTACTTC. Encoded protein: CASSLGRRGSDEQYF.